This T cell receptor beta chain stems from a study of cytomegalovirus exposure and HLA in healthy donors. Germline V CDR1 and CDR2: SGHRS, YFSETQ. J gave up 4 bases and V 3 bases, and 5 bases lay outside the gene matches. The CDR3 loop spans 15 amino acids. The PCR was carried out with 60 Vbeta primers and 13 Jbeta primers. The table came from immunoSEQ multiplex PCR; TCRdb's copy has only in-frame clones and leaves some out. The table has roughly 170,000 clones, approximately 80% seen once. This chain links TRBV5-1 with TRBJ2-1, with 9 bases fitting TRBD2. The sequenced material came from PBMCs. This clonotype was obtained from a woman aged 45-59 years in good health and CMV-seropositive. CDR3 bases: TGCGCCAGCAGCTCCACTAGCGGGTTATACAATGAGCAGTTCTTC. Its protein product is CASSSTSGLYNEQFF.